Sequencing of this TCR beta chain was carried out in a study of cytomegalovirus exposure and HLA in healthy donors. The wider study: Researchers found that about 82% of 350 to 500 genotyped donors fell within the Caucasian-associated ancestry cluster. Study outcomes and limitations: The HLA-A and HLA-B alleles of most subjects were reportedly predicted accurately from TCR beta sequences. In vitro work confirmed that a few CMV-associated chains recognize CMV antigens. With high specificity and sensitivity, the classifier reportedly diagnosed cytomegalovirus status.

The CDR3 loop spans 15 amino acids. V gave up 4 bases and J gave up 4 bases, with 17 bases separating them. Germline V gene sequence: CDR1 SGHTS, CDR2 YDEGEE. PCR used 60 Vbeta primers and 13 Jbeta primers. Here immunoSEQ multiplex PCR was the method, and the copy in TCRdb shows in-frame clones only, minus some. The data show around 190,000 clones, with around 73% seen just once and about 2.8% held by the top ten. This clone showed up just a few times. Its antigen is not known. A far larger clone lies a single base away; this is likely a read error. The sample consisted of PBMCs. This chain connects TRBV5-8 to TRBJ1-2; perhaps TRBD1 as D (6 bases). The TCR sequence derives from a woman younger than 45 in good health and CMV-seronegative. CDR3 loop: CASSGTGLLSYGYTF. The CDR3 coding sequence is TGTGCCAGCAGCGGAACAGGGCTATTGAGCTATGGCTACACCTTC.